This TCR beta chain was captured by sequencing in a study of regulatory T cells in long-lasting Graves disease. The wider study: Antithyroid drugs had been taken under 3 months by newly diagnosed Graves' patients. Whole-study findings and limits: Persistent disease preferred TRBV28, TRBJ1-2 and TRBJ2-5.

Time point specified: newly diagnosed GD, antithyroid drugs for less than 3 months. The TCR library used RNA extracted from PBMCs. This clonotype was seen at least ten times. Its antigen remains unknown. CDR3 length: 15 residues. V gave up 7 bases and J gave up 0 bases; unmatched junction bases: 2. Looked up from germline, CDR1 is SNHLY and CDR2 is FYNNEI. Building the TCR beta libraries relied on iRepertoire HTBI primers, and CDR3 regions underwent Arm-PCR. TCRdb passed the multiplex PCR reads through MiXCR, listing each CDR3 protein once. The sample carries about 620,000 distinct CDR3 sequences, roughly 15% recorded once. This same sample was also part of a study on T cells in Graves' hyperthyroidism and ophthalmopathy.

V usage is TRBV2 and J usage is TRBJ2-2; TRBD2 matches at 10 bases. The receptor's source is a woman in her twenties or thirties with Graves disease. The sample consisted of peripheral blood mononuclear cells (PBMCs), taken at new diagnosis, from a patient treated with antithyroid drugs. CDR3 in amino acids: CASKLAGANTGELFF. For the CDR3, the DNA is TGTGCCAGCAAGCTAGCGGGAGCGAACACCGGGGAGCTGTTTTTT.